This TCR beta chain was retrieved from a study of T cells expressing NK-cell markers (dated by TCRdb to 2020 to 2022). In terms of the full investigation: In sorted CD3+CD56+NKG2C+, CD3+CD56+NKG2C- and CD3+CD56-NKG2C+ T-cell subsets from 7 to 9 donors, TCR beta-chain repertoires were profiled. Among the eight sequenced donors, seven were HCMV-seropositive and one was HCMV-seronegative. Randomly selected healthy volunteers, three men and five women, were used as the eight sequenced donors. Illumina HiSeq 2000/2500, MiSeq or NextSeq was used to sequence libraries as 2 x 150 bp reads.

HCMV-specific IgG was detected in serum with a commercial ELISA kit to determine HCMV serostatus. Peripheral blood mononuclear cells were isolated from blood by Ficoll density gradient centrifugation. Paper-wide results and their limitations: It remained unclear whether the expanded NKG2C-expressing T cell clones were specific for HCMV antigens. For 6 or 7 donors, the dominant CD3+CD56+NKG2C+ clonotypes were among the top 10 CD8+ clonotypes and accounted for 1.0-7.0% of CD8+ T cells. Those dominant clonotypes were again the most abundant among CD3+CD56-NKG2C+ cells in a few donors, at roughly 28.3-65%.

The CDR3 starts with the cysteine, ends with the phenylalanine, and has 14 residues. This entry has no DNA. On this clonotype: Its cognate antigen has yet to be identified.

Sequenced using an Illumina HiSeq 2000. The TCR beta cDNA libraries were made using 5'RACE template switching, a step that added both a universal primer site and unique molecular identifiers. cDNA synthesis was primed from the TCR beta constant segment and was followed by two successive PCR amplification steps. The original pipeline was this. MIGEC was used to demultiplex reads and group reads by UMI, and MiTCR was used to assemble and quantify clonotypes. To remove erroneous sequences, TCR cDNA sequences were retained only when supported by two or more reads. The tcR package was used for downstream repertoire analysis, and clonotypes were matched between fractions using CDR3 nucleotide sequence together with V segment. VDJmatch was used to annotate antigen specificity against VDJdb, with one amino acid substitution in CDR3 allowed. TCRdb reprocessed the reads, so every CDR3 protein sequence counts as one entry and DNA is not shown. These V and J calls rely on TCRdb rather than the paper's analysis. The table kept for this sample lists over 350,000 distinct CDR3 sequences. The ten most abundant clones make up 9.5% to 12% of the sample.

The rearranged chain carries TRBV12-3 or TRBV12-4 and TRBJ2-7; TCRdb indicates TRBD1, and absent DNA this call remains unverified. This receptor was obtained from a woman in her forties or fifties in good health. Donor details come from another sample of the same person, matched by shared clones. The sequenced sample consisted of blood T cells: a sorted CD56 or NKG2C T cell subset, CD4+ or CD8+ T cells, or bulk PBMC T cells (not recorded which). The CDR3 sequence is CASSRLPRGNEQYF.